This T cell receptor beta chain appears in the sequencing data of a study of a mutant IDH1 vaccine in newly diagnosed glioma (dated by TCRdb to 2020 to 2022). Notes on the research overall: The approximately 30 treated patients were approximately 62% male and around 40% female, with a mean age of about 38 years. Prior to enrollment, patients had been given standard therapy consisting of radiotherapy alone, temozolomide alone, or radiochemotherapy with temozolomide, with the combination given to most patients. Peripheral blood was drawn at six visits: V03 (baseline), V05, V07, V10, V12 and V13. Longitudinal TCRB deep sequencing was performed for about two dozen treated patients wherever samples were available for exploratory analyses. Study-level results and caveats: Pseudoprogression appeared unrelated to alterations in the top peripheral T cell clonotypes detected by TCRB sequencing. The authors noted that analyses of patient blood samples could not be reproduced because of sample limitations. Across multiple MHC alleles, vaccine-induced immune responses were seen in around 93% of patients. Availability determined which PBMC samples were chosen for TCRB deep sequencing.

The time point label, as the study defines it: baseline, week 1 (first vaccination visit). This specimen's treatment or condition label, interpreted: pre-vaccination baseline after standard-of-care therapy. All donors had newly diagnosed IDH1-mutant astrocytomas of WHO grade 3 or 4 that showed loss of nuclear ATRX. The samples were drawn from NOA16, a multicentre, single-arm, open-label phase I trial in Germany that tested a mutant IDH1 peptide vaccine in humans for the first time. For immunogenicity testing, the blood drawn at visit V03 was used as the baseline sample. The DNeasy Blood and Tissue Kit was used to extract genomic DNA from EDTA blood for TCRB sequencing. Of note for this clone: Its cognate antigen has yet to be identified. No base-level quality is on record; no much larger clone is a single base apart.

As encoded in the germline V gene, CDR1 is SGDLS while CDR2 is YYNGEE. Relative to germline, V is 4 bases shorter and J is 3 bases shorter, with 13 bases between their ends. CDR3 length: 14 amino acids, cysteine to phenylalanine. Solely the CDR3 DNA is kept, with 42 bases framed from the first base. Libraries were constructed by the immunoSEQ multiplex PCR assay. The hsTCRB Kit was used according to the manufacturer's protocol to amplify rearranged TCR beta chain sequences. TCRB libraries were sequenced on an Illumina MiSeq. As for how the authors treated the data: The proprietary platform of the kit vendor was used for demultiplexing, trimming and gene mapping. TCRdb retrieved this table from immuneACCESS and kept in-frame rearrangements only. Not all clones are present; in checked studies, unresolved V genes account for under half, and no reason is known for the remainder. That table furnishes V, J and clone size, whereas the DNA furnished D and trimming. This sample lists about 66,000 clones; approximately 83% were detected once. The top ten clones comprise around 3% of the sample.

The specimen comprised PBMCs, sampled from a glioma patient treated with radiotherapy, temozolomide or both. The chain employs TRBV9 and TRBJ2-5; TRBD1 might be the D gene, on 6 matching bases. The TCR comes from a man aged 25 to 40 with glioma. The CDR3 here reads CASSPHRVEETQYF. In nucleotide form, the sequence is TGTGCCAGCAGCCCTCACAGGGTGGAAGAGACCCAGTACTTC.